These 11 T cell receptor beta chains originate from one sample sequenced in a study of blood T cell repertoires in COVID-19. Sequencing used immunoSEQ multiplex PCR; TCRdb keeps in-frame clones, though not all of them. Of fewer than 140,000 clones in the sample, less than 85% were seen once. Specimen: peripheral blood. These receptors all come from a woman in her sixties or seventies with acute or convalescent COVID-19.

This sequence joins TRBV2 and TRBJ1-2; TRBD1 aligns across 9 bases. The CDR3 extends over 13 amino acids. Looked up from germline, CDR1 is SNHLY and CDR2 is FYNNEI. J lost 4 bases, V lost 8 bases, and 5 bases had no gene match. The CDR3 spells CASGTGTPYGYTF. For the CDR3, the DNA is TGTGCCAGCGGGACAGGGACCCCCTATGGCTACACCTTC.

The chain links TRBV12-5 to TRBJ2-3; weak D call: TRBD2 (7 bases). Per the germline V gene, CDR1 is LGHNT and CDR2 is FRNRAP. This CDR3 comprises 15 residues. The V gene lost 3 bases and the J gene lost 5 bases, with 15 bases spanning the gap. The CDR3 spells CASGLRGADRDTQYF. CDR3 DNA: TGTGCTAGTGGTTTACGGGGGGCCGATAGAGATACGCAGTATTTT.

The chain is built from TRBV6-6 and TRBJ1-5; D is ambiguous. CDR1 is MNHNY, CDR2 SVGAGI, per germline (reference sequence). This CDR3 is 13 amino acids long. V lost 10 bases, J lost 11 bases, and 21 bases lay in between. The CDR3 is CAIHSGGLTAQHF. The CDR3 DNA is TGTGCCATCCACTCGGGCGGGCTAACCGCCCAGCATTTT.

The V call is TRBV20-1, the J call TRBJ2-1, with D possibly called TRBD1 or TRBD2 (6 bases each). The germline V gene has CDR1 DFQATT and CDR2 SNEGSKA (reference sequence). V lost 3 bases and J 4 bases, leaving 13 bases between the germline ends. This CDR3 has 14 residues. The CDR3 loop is CSASGGLTYNEQFF. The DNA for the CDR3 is TGCAGTGCTAGTGGGGGGCTCACTTACAATGAGCAGTTCTTC.

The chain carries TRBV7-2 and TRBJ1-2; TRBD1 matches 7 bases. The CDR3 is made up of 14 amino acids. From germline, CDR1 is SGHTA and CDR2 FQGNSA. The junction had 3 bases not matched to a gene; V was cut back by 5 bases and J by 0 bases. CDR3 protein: CASSQGTANYGYTF. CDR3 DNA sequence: TGTGCCAGCAGCCAAGGGACAGCTAACTATGGCTACACCTTC.

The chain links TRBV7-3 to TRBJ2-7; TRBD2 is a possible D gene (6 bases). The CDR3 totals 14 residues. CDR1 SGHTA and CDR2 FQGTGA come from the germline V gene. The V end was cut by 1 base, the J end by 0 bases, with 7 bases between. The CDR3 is CASSLSGTSYEQYF. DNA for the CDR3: TGTGCCAGCAGCTTAAGCGGGACCTCCTACGAGCAGTACTTC.

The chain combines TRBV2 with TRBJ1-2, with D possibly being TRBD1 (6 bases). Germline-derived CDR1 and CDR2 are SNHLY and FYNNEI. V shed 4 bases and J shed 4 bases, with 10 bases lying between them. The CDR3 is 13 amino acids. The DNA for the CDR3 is TGTGCCAGCAGTGTGACAGGTTTCTATGGCTACACCTTC. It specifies CASSVTGFYGYTF. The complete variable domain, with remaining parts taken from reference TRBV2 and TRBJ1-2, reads EPEVTQTPSHQVTQMGQEVILRCVPISNHLYFYWYRQILGQKVEFLVSFYNNEISEKSEIFDDQFSVERPDGSNFTLKIRSTKLEDSAMYFCASSVTGFYGYTFGSGTRLTVV.

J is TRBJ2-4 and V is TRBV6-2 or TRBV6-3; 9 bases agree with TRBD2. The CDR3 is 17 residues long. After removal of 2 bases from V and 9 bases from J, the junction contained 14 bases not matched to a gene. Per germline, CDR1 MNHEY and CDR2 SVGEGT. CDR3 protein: CASSYGGSGGPSSIQYF. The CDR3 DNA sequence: TGTGCCAGCAGTTACGGAGGTAGCGGGGGACCATCGAGCATTCAGTACTTC.

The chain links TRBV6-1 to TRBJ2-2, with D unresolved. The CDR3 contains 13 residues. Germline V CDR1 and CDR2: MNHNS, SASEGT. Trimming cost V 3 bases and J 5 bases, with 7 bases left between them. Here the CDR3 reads CASSDRVTGELFF. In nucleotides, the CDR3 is TGTGCCAGCAGTGATCGGGTTACCGGGGAGCTGTTTTTT.

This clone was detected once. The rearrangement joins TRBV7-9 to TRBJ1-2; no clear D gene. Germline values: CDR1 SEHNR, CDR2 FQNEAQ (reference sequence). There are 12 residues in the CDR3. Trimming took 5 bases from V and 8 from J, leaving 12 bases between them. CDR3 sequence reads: CASSLSGEGYTF. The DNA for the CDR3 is TGTGCCAGCAGCCTTAGCGGAGAAGGCTACACCTTC.

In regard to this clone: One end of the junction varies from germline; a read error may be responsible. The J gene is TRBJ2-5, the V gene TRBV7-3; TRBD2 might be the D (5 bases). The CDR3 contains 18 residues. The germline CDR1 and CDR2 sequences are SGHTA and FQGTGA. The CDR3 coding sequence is TGTGCCAGCAGCCCACCAACCCGGGAATTAATTCCTTCAGAGGCCCAGTACTTC. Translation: CASSPPTRELIPSEAQYF.